This T cell receptor beta chain was observed in a study of OX40 agonist ivuxolimab in advanced cancers. Study in general: Patients were given ivuxolimab, an antibody that agonizes OX40 (CD134). Study-wide findings and caveats: CD8+ T cells were the subset that, on average, had more expanded clones than CD4+. Still undetermined is the antigen specificity of the expanded peripheral T cells.

V lost 8 bases to trimming and J lost 4 bases; unmatched junction nucleotides: 4. There are 12 residues in the CDR3. The germline V gene has CDR1 MDHEN and CDR2 SYDVKM. Turning to this clone: Its antigen remains unidentified.

Sampled blood was obtained at baseline, cycle 4 day 1, and cycle 7 day 1. Libraries were prepared by immunoSEQ multiplex PCR; TCRdb keeps only in-frame clonotypes and omits some of them. The sample yields 70,000 to 85,000 clones, about 92% seen once. The sequence came from an adult with an advanced solid tumor such as melanoma, head and neck, liver or kidney cancer. The chain uses TRBV28 and TRBJ1-2, with TRBD1 matching 7 bases. The sequenced sample was CD4+ or CD8+ T cells sorted from blood, obtained in a trial of the OX40 agonist ivuxolimab. CDR3 nucleotide sequence: TGTGCCAGCTACCGACAGGGCTATGGCTACACCTTC. This sequence encodes CASYRQGYGYTF.